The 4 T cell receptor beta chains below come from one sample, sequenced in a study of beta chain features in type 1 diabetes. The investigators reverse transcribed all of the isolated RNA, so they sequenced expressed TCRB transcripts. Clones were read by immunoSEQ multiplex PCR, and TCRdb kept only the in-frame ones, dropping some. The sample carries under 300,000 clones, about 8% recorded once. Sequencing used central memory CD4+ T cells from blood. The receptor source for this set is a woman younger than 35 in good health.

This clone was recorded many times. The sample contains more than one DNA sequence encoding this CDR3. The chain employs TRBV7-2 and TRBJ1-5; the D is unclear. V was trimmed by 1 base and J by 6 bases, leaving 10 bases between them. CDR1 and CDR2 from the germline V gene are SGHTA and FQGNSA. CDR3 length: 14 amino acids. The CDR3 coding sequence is TGTGCCAGCAGCTTAGACAGAGGAGGTCAGCCCCAGCATTTT. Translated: CASSLDRGGQPQHF.

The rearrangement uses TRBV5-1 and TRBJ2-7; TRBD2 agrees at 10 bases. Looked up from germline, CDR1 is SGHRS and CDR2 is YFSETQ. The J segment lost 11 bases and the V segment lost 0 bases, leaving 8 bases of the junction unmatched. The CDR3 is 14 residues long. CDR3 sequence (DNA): TGCGCCAGCAGCTTGGCAGCGGGAGGGCCGAAGGAGTACTTC. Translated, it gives CASSLAAGGPKEYF.

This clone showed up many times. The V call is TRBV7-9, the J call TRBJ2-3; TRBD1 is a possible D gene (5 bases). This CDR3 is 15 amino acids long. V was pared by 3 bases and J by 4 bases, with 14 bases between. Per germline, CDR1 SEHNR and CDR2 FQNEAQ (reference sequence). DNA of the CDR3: TGTGCCAGCAGCTTCCCCAGGGTCTCCCCAGATACGCAGTATTTT. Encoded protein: CASSFPRVSPDTQYF.

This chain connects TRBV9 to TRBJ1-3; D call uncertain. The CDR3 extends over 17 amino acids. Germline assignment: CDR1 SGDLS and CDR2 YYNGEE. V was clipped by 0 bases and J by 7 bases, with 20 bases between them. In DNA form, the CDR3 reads TGTGCCAGCAGCGTAGAGTTGAGGCAGGAGATACGCAACACCATATATTTT. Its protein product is CASSVELRQEIRNTIYF.